This T cell receptor (beta chain) was sequenced for a study of blood T cells in healthy people across ages. The authors ran a second PCR of about 7 to 12 cycles using a sample-barcoded 5' primer and a J-beta primer mix. In TCRdb, the 5' RACE reads were re-called with MiXCR into one record per CDR3 protein. Of 800,000 to 950,000 distinct CDR3 sequences in the sample, under 50% are singletons; the top ten hold 13%. This CDR3 comprises 14 residues. CDR1 MNHEY and CDR2 SVGEGT come from the germline V gene. V was shortened by 6 bases and J by 6 bases, with 15 bases between the two germline ends. The sample was blood. This chain links TRBV6-2 or TRBV6-3 with TRBJ1-5; no firm D call. This TCR derives from a man aged 25-40 years in good health. The CDR3 here is CASSLGPGIQPQHF. In DNA form, the CDR3 reads TGTGCCAGCAGCCTTGGGCCCGGGATTCAGCCCCAGCATTTT.